This T cell receptor (beta chain) was sequenced for a study of cytomegalovirus exposure and HLA in healthy donors. Across the study: Most donors, 81% of around 400 genotyped, fell in the Caucasian-associated ancestry cluster. Broader study findings: Whilst most TCR sequences proved rare, a subset of public TCRs occurred across many donors. Apart from CMV serostatus, no immune exposure information was available.

With regard to this clone: Antigen specificity is unknown.

60 Vbeta and 13 Jbeta primers were used in PCR. The protocol was immunoSEQ multiplex PCR, while the TCRdb copy is restricted to in-frame clones and leaves out a portion. The sample holds some 200,000 clones, around 81% seen once. The CDR3 runs to 14 residues. CDR1 is SGHTA, CDR2 FQGNSA, per germline. Trimming stripped 3 bases from V and 2 bases from J, with 10 bases between. The specimen was PBMCs. The clonotype was recovered from a woman aged 25 to 45 in good health and CMV-seronegative. The genes are TRBV7-2 and TRBJ2-5; the D gene is possibly TRBD1 (7 bases). The CDR3 DNA reads as TGTGCCAGCAGCTTCGCGGGACAGCAAGAGACCCAGTACTTC. Translating gives CASSFAGQQETQYF. The full variable domain, in which reference TRBV7-2 and TRBJ2-5 provide the parts outside the CDR3, is GAGVSQSPSNKVTEKGKDVELRCDPISGHTALYWYRQSLGQGLEFLIYFQGNSAPDKSGLPSDRFSAERTGGSVSTLTIQRTQQEDSAVYLCASSFAGQQETQYFGPGTRLLVL.